This passage covers 4 T cell receptor beta chains from one sample sequenced in a study of T cells in Graves' hyperthyroidism and ophthalmopathy. Amplified TCR beta CDR3 regions came from RNA transcripts. A first-round RT-PCR of the TCR CDR3 used the HTBI primer set. TCRdb processed the multiplex PCR reads anew with MiXCR; each CDR3 protein has one entry. The profile shows approximately 630,000 distinct CDR3 sequences, around 15% of them singletons. The specimen sequenced was blood. The receptors shown here come from a woman younger than 45 with Graves' hyperthyroidism.

Points on this clonotype: Since a much larger clone is just one base distant, this may be a read error. The chain uses TRBV29-1 and TRBJ2-7, with a possible D match to TRBD2 (5 bases). The J call is uncertain, as TRBJ2-1 better fits the DNA end. From germline, CDR1 is SQVTM and CDR2 ANQGSEA. CDR3 size: 17 residues. The CDR3 here is CSPRWESRQFLPYEQFF. In nucleotides, the CDR3 is TGCAGCCCTCGGTGGGAGAGCAGGCAGTTTCTCCCCTACGAGCAGTTCTTC.

The table lists this clonotype with a few counts. This may be a read error: a much more frequent sequence differs by one nucleotide. The genes are TRBV11-2 and TRBJ2-5; the match to TRBD2 covers 8 bases. Germline V lookup: CDR1 SGHAT, CDR2 FQNNGV. CDR3 length equals 15 residues. The DNA for the CDR3 is TGTGCCAGCAGCCCGCTGACGGGAGGGGGAGAGGCCCAGTACTTC. Translating it yields CASSPLTGGGEAQYF.

At least ten counts were recorded for this clonotype. The rearrangement uses TRBV28 and TRBJ2-1; 10 positions agree with TRBD2. Germline CDR1 MDHEN, CDR2 SYDVKM. V trimming: 3 bases; J trimming: 5 bases; junction bases outside the gene matches: 4. This CDR3 spans 15 amino acids. DNA for the CDR3: TGTGCCAGCAGTTTTCTAGCGGGAGTAAACAATGAGCAGTTCTTC. Its protein product is CASSFLAGVNNEQFF.

This clonotype was seen only a few times. This chain links TRBV11-2 with TRBJ2-5; a weak D match, TRBD1 (6 bases). CDR1 and CDR2 (germline): SGHAT, FQNNGV. Trimming cost V 5 bases and J 4 bases, with 11 bases left between them. This CDR3 is built from 13 residues. For the CDR3, the DNA is TGTGCCAGCAGCCCCGCAGGGGTAGAGACCCAGTACTTC. Protein: CASSPAGVETQYF.